This T cell receptor (beta chain) was sequenced in a study of T cell responses to AZD1222 COVID-19 vaccine. Notes on the study in general: In the spike-specific TCR repertoire, nearly half reportedly target unmutated variant regions. Only six or seven AZD1222 recipients were seropositive at baseline. In all cases, repertoires were sampled only after the peak T cell response.

The CDR3 has 15 amino acids. Germline-derived CDR1 and CDR2 are SGHTA and FQGTGA. V was trimmed by 1 base and J by 7 bases, leaving 11 bases between them. Profiling relied on immunoSEQ multiplex PCR, and the TCRdb table lists in-frame clones only, not all of them. The profile shows 150,000 to 200,000 clones, more than 85% of them singletons. Concerning this clone itself: Its antigen is as yet unknown.

The sequencing here drew on peripheral blood, taken on day 0 of AZD1222 vaccination. The chain links TRBV7-3 to TRBJ1-6, with D tentatively TRBD1 (6 bases). This TCR came from an adult in good health. The CDR3: CASSLREGGNSPLHF. CDR3 DNA sequence: TGTGCCAGCAGCTTAAGGGAGGGGGGGAATTCACCCCTCCACTTT.